The T cell receptor beta chain under discussion was sequenced for a study of CD8+ T cells in alopecia areata. Across the study: Tofacitinib was given for 6 to 18 months, then stopped for 6 months.

Reverse transcribed after extraction, RNA yielded cDNA as the sequencing template. The repertoire was sequenced with immunoSEQ multiplex PCR; TCRdb's copy has only in-frame clones and lacks some. Among approximately 180,000 clones listed, roughly 60% were seen once. Trimming left V 4 bases short and J 3 bases short, with 25 bases between. The CDR3 extends over 18 amino acids. The germline V gene encodes CDR1 SGHNT and CDR2 YYREEE (reference sequence). Indicated treatment: oral pan-JAK inhibitor, 5-10 mg twice daily. Lesional scalp punch biopsies and peripheral blood were collected from alopecia areata patients. PBMCs, the starting material, were the source of sorted CD4+ and CD8+ T cells.

This sample comprised CD4+ T cells sorted from blood, obtained at week 24, from a patient treated with tofacitinib. V and J are TRBV5-4 and TRBJ1-1; D is perhaps TRBD1 (5 bases). The origin of this receptor is a human donor with alopecia areata. The CDR3 DNA reads as TGTGCCAGCAGCCCATGGTCCCCGCATTCGGGGGGTGACACTGAAGCTTTCTTT. Its translation: CASSPWSPHSGGDTEAFF.